This is a list of T cell receptor beta chains from one sample in a study of blood T cell repertoires in COVID-19. Generated by immunoSEQ multiplex PCR, the TCRdb table keeps only in-frame clones and is missing some. The sample has about 100,000 clones, 89% seen once; the top ten hold nearly 5%. The sequenced sample consisted of peripheral blood. The receptor set was obtained from a man aged 35 to 55 with active or convalescent COVID-19. Both conserved end residues are part of each CDR3. The order of the fields is D gene, V gene, J gene, clone size, CDR3 DNA, CDR3 protein. D genes are given only for firm matches. The size entry is marked missing in some rows and otherwise reads once, few, many or a size class.

>-|TRBV19|TRBJ2-7|-
TGTGCCAGTACCTCGAGAGGGGAGCAGTACTTC
CASTSRGEQYF
>-|TRBV28|TRBJ2-5|-
TGTGCCAGCAGTTTAATTGGCTACCAAGAGACCCAGTACTTC
CASSLIGYQETQYF
>-|TRBV29-1|TRBJ2-1|-
TGCAGCGTTGAAGGTTTCAGCAATGAGCAGTTCTTC
CSVEGFSNEQFF
>-|TRBV19|TRBJ1-5|-
TGTGCCAGTAGAGCCCCGAATCAGCCCCAGCATTTT
CASRAPNQPQHF
>TRBD1|TRBV29-1|TRBJ2-7|-
TGCAGCGTTGAAGGGTCAGGGGGAAGGTACGAGCAGTACTTC
CSVEGSGGRYEQYF
>TRBD1|TRBV3-1/TRBV3-2|TRBJ1-4|-
TGTGCCAGCAGCCAAGTCTGGACAGGGGGCGGACAAAAACTGTTTTTT
CASSQVWTGGGQKLFF
>TRBD1|TRBV27|TRBJ1-6|-
TGTGCCAGCAGTATTGACAGGGGGAATTCACCCCTCCACTTT
CASSIDRGNSPLHF
>-|TRBV12-3/TRBV12-4|TRBJ1-1|-
TGTGCCAGCAGTTTCAGGGGAAACACTGAAGCTTTCTTT
CASSFRGNTEAFF
>-|TRBV18|TRBJ2-2|-
TGTGCCAGCTCACCCCGGGACACCGGGGAGCTGTTTTTT
CASSPRDTGELFF
>-|TRBV7-9|TRBJ2-2|-
TGTGCCAGCAGAGATTCCGGGACTCCTAACACCGGGGAGCTGTTTTTT
CASRDSGTPNTGELFF
>TRBD2|TRBV28|TRBJ2-7|-
TGTGCCAGCACATTCGGGGGGATCGAGCAGTACTTC
CASTFGGIEQYF
>-|TRBV5-1|TRBJ2-3|few
TGCGCCAGCAGCTTGTCCCAGGGCTCAGATACGCAGTATTTT
CASSLSQGSDTQYF
>TRBD1|TRBV7-9|TRBJ2-1|-
TGTGCCAGCAGCCTAAAGGGACAGGGGCGGGATGAGCAGTTCTTC
CASSLKGQGRDEQFF
>-|TRBV13|TRBJ2-3|-
TGTGCCAGCAGCTTAGGTGGGGTTGCTAGCAGGAGCCACACAGATACGCAGTATTTT
CASSLGGVASRSHTDTQYF
>TRBD1|TRBV5-1|TRBJ1-4|-
TGCGCCAGCAGCTTGGATTCCGGGACAGTGGGTGAAAAACTGTTTTTT
CASSLDSGTVGEKLFF
>-|TRBV19|TRBJ1-1|-
TGTGCCAGTAAAGAGAGAGCCGACACTGAAGCTTTCTTT
CASKERADTEAFF
>TRBD1|TRBV28|TRBJ2-7|-
TGTGCCAGCATAGGGGGCTTATGGAACGAGCAGTACTTC
CASIGGLWNEQYF
>TRBD1|TRBV19|TRBJ2-6|-
TGTGCCAGTAGTATGGTGGGGACAGGGGGCATTGCTGGGGCCAACGTCCTGACTTTC
CASSMVGTGGIAGANVLTF
>-|TRBV7-9|TRBJ2-1|-
TGTGCCAGCACCCCACCTCTGGGGCCGATTAGATTGAATGAGCAGTTCTTC
CASTPPLGPIRLNEQFF
>TRBD2|TRBV27|TRBJ2-1|-
TGTGCCAGCAGAATTCGGCTAGCGGGAGACCATGAGCAGTTCTTC
CASRIRLAGDHEQFF
>TRBD1|TRBV5-8|TRBJ2-6|-
TGTGCCAGCAGCTTGGGTGGGACAGGCCAAACTGGGGCCAACGTCCTGACTTTC
CASSLGGTGQTGANVLTF
>TRBD1|TRBV19|TRBJ2-7|-
TGTGCCAGTAGGACTTGGGACAGGGTTGCCGAGCAGTACTTC
CASRTWDRVAEQYF
>TRBD1|TRBV3-1/TRBV3-2|TRBJ2-1|-
TGTGCCAGCAGCCAGGGACAGGTTACCTACAATGAGCAGTTCTTC
CASSQGQVTYNEQFF
>-|TRBV19|TRBJ1-4|-
TGTGCCAGTACGGTCGGCCCAGGGCCTGAAAAACTGTTTTTT
CASTVGPGPEKLFF
>TRBD1|TRBV9|TRBJ1-2|-
TGTGCCAGCAGTGAGGGGCAGGGGGCTAACTATGGCTACACCTTC
CASSEGQGANYGYTF
>TRBD2|TRBV7-2|TRBJ2-1|-
TGTGCCAGCAGCCTCGGGACTAGCGGGAGCTATGAGCAGTTCTTC
CASSLGTSGSYEQFF
>-|TRBV7-8|TRBJ2-7|-
TGTGCCAGCAGCTTCGGAACAGGGATCTACGAGCAGTACTTC
CASSFGTGIYEQYF
>TRBD1|TRBV6-5|TRBJ1-2|-
TGTGCCAGCAGTTTTTTTTCTGCAGGGGGCTATGGCTACACCTTC
CASSFFSAGGYGYTF
>-|TRBV27|TRBJ2-6|once
TGTGCCAGCAGCCTGGCCCCGGACAGCCCGGGGGCCAACGTCCTGACTTTC
CASSLAPDSPGANVLTF
>TRBD1|TRBV5-6|TRBJ1-1|-
TGTGCCAGCAGCTGGGGGACAGGGTATACTGAAGCTTTCTTT
CASSWGTGYTEAFF
>-|TRBV20-1|TRBJ1-1|-
TGCAGTGCTAGAGATATCACTGAAGCTTTCTTT
CSARDITEAFF
>TRBD2|TRBV4-3|TRBJ2-1|-
TGCGCCAGCAGCTTTTCTAGCGGGGAGTACAATGAGCAGTTCTTC
CASSFSSGEYNEQFF
>-|TRBV10-2|TRBJ1-1|-
TGCGCCAGCAGTCCTACGCCAAGCACTGAAGCTTTCTTT
CASSPTPSTEAFF
>-|TRBV7-3|TRBJ2-1|-
TGTGCCAGCAGCCCCCGACTAGGGTCTGGGGAGCAGTTCTTC
CASSPRLGSGEQFF
>-|TRBV6-5|TRBJ1-1|-
TGTGCCAGCAGCCAGCTCAAAACAGGGAGAACTGAAGCTTTCTTT
CASSQLKTGRTEAFF
>-|TRBV28|TRBJ2-5|-
TGTGCCAGCAGCCCGCTAGTCCTGGAGACCCAGTACTTC
CASSPLVLETQYF
>-|TRBV5-8|TRBJ1-4|-
TGTGCCAGCAGCTTGTGGACAGCGAATGAAAAACTGTTTTTT
CASSLWTANEKLFF
>-|TRBV28|TRBJ2-2|-
TGTGCCAGCAGTTTCATCCCAGAGAACACCGGGGAGCTGTTTTTT
CASSFIPENTGELFF
>-|TRBV7-2|TRBJ1-6|-
TGTGCCAGCAGCTTCAGGGCAAATCCACCCCTCCACTTT
CASSFRANPPLHF
>-|TRBV6-2/TRBV6-3|TRBJ1-3|-
TGTGCCAGCAGTTACTTGGCGGCTGGAAACACCATATATTTT
CASSYLAAGNTIYF
>-|TRBV6-5|TRBJ1-1|-
TGTGCCATGTGCCTAGTGAACACTGAAGCTTTCTTT
CAMCLVNTEAFF
>-|TRBV5-1|TRBJ1-2|-
TGCGCCAGCAGCTCAAACTATGGCTACACCTTC
CASSSNYGYTF
>-|TRBV30|TRBJ1-2|-
TGTGCCTGGAGGTCAACAGGGAAGGTTGGCTACACCTTC
CAWRSTGKVGYTF
>-|TRBV10-3|TRBJ2-3|-
TGTGCCACCCTTACCCGAGGAGATACGCAGTATTTT
CATLTRGDTQYF
>-|TRBV2|TRBJ2-1|-
TGTGCCAGCAGTCCCAGCGAGAGGTCGTACAATGAGCAGTTCTTC
CASSPSERSYNEQFF